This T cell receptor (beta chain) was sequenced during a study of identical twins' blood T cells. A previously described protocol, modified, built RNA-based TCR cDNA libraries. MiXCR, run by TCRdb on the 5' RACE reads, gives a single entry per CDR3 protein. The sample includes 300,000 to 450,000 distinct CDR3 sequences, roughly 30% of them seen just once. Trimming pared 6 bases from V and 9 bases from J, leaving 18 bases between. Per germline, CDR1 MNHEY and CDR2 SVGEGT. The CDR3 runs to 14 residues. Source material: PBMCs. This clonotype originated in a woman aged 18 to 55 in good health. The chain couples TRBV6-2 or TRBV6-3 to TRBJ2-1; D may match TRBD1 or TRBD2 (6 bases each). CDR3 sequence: CASRTVNREVEQFF. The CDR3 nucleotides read TGTGCCAGCAGGACTGTGAACAGGGAGGTTGAGCAGTTCTTC.